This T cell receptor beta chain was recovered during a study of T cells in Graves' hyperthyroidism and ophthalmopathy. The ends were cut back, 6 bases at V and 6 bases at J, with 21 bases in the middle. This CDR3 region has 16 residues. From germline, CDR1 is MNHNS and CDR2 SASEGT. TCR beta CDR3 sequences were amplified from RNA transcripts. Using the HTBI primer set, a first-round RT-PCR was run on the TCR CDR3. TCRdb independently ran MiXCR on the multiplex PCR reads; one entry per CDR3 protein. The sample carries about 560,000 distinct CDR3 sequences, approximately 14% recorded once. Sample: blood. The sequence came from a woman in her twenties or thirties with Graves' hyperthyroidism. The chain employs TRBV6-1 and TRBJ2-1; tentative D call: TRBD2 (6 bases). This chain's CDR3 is CASREGPLSSGNEQFF. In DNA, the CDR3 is TGTGCCAGCAGGGAGGGGCCTCTATCCTCGGGCAATGAGCAGTTCTTC.